A selection of T cell receptor beta chains follows, all from one sample in a study of T cell changes during pregnancy in multiple sclerosis. Method: immunoSEQ multiplex PCR; TCRdb's copy keeps in-frame clones and lacks some. The sample carries approximately 90,000 clones, around 93% recorded once. Source: peripheral blood, taken before pregnancy. These receptors were collected from a female donor with multiple sclerosis, enrolled in a pregnancy study. CDR3s include the opening cysteine and the closing phenylalanine or tryptophan. D genes are given only for firm matches. Clone size is shown for a subset of rows, as once, few, many or a class of expanded clone.

D gene	clone size	V gene	CDR3 protein
TRBD1	NA	TRBV18	CASSRKGAPGQGDNQPQHF
TRBD1	NA	TRBV9	CASSVAGGVNTEAFF
NA	NA	TRBV4-3	CASSQDVPGNTGELFF
NA	few	TRBV29-1	CSTLDSNYGYTF
TRBD1	NA	TRBV29-1	CSVHSPGQGNYEQYF
TRBD2	NA	TRBV7-8	CASSPALAGGRGNEQFF
TRBD2	NA	TRBV10-2	CASRFGLAGSSSTDTQYF
NA	NA	TRBV27	CASSLGGSTIYRGPLHF
TRBD1	NA	TRBV16	CASSRLSPGQGYEQYF
NA	NA	TRBV6-1	CASSPETAYNEQFF
TRBD2	NA	TRBV28	CASSPEREDLYNEQFF
NA	NA	TRBV5-1	CASSPSGEKLFF
NA	NA	TRBV11-2	CASSLEPTTEAFF
TRBD2	NA	TRBV11-2	CASSLVGGRANTGELFF
NA	NA	TRBV2	CASSTIDGGYEKLFF
NA	NA	TRBV7-9	CASSIRSGTPSSYNEQFF
TRBD2	NA	TRBV4-1	CASSQDWDSGDEQFF
TRBD2	NA	TRBV4-2	CASSQERSTGTSGTDTQYF
TRBD2	few	TRBV30	CAWSVTSGSREQFF
TRBD1	NA	TRBV7-2	CASSFTRDRGGYGYTF
TRBD2	few	TRBV11-2	CASSPKAGGGHTDTQYF
TRBD1	NA	TRBV29-1	CSVVGDRREQFF
TRBD2	once	TRBV4-3	CASSQDAAGGLRRGNEQFF
NA	NA	TRBV29-1	CSVRQAGIYEQYF
NA	once	TRBV2	CASGWTRLSYEQYF
NA	NA	TRBV21-1	CASSKGARVSPYEQYF
TRBD2	NA	TRBV14	CASSRAAGGLVYEQYF
NA	NA	TRBV6-1	CASAGLLREQYF
TRBD2	NA	TRBV14	CASSPAGGPWRETQYF
TRBD1	NA	TRBV5-5	CASSLTGANTGELFF
TRBD1	NA	TRBV7-8	CASSPDRGYWGYTF
NA	NA	TRBV6-6	CASSFPGQASNQPQHF
NA	NA	TRBV18	CASSPLRGSSYEQYF
NA	NA	TRBV27	CASSFTENQPQHF
NA	NA	TRBV19	CATTGTLNTGELFF
TRBD1	NA	TRBV18	CASSPREGQITDTQYF
NA	NA	TRBV7-8	CASSSPGHTQYF
NA	once	TRBV5-1	CASSLSGLRGGELFF
TRBD1	NA	TRBV6-1	CASSDTGGRHQPQHF
TRBD2	NA	TRBV6-1	CASAGTRSTGELFF
NA	NA	TRBV5-4	CASSPGTNRFSGANVLTF
NA	NA	TRBV14	CASSPGTGRGEQYF
NA	NA	TRBV4-3	CASSQDWWGVVDNEQFF
TRBD1	NA	TRBV28	CASSRKHDRDGYTF
TRBD1	NA	TRBV29-1	CSVEDRGKRGLNTEAFF
NA	NA	TRBV19	CASNPTGLDEQYF
TRBD1	NA	TRBV5-1	CASSTGQGVHEQFF
TRBD2	NA	TRBV11-2	CASSPRGGAGTGELFF
TRBD2	NA	TRBV6-1	CASSDTAGGYEQYF
TRBD2	NA	TRBV6-5	CASSWGLGGNEQFF
TRBD1	NA	TRBV9	CASSVGTESYGYTF
NA	NA	TRBV18	CASSQSENTEAFF
TRBD1	NA	TRBV15	CAIGKGANTGELFF
NA	NA	TRBV7-8	CASSLAQGIHTIYF
NA	NA	TRBV6-4	CASSDPENLFEAFF
NA	NA	TRBV7-3	CASSGSGGEAFF
TRBD2	NA	TRBV20-1	CSSREVVEQYF
TRBD2	NA	TRBV5-1	CASSPGLAGGTSTDTQYF
NA	NA	TRBV30	CAWSFLGRQTQYF